A selection of T cell receptor beta chains follows, all from one sample in a study of cytomegalovirus exposure and HLA in healthy donors. Generated by immunoSEQ multiplex PCR, the TCRdb table keeps only in-frame clones and is missing some. The sample lists 250,000 to 400,000 clones; approximately 86% were seen once. Sequencing was performed on PBMCs. The receptors were sampled from a man younger than 40 in good health and CMV-seronegative. Both conserved end residues are part of each CDR3. The D gene is left open where the match is weak. Clone size is given for some rows only: seen once, a few or many times, or a class if the clone is expanded.

abundance	d_gene	v_gene	j_gene	CDR3aa	CDR3nt
.	.	TRBV5-6	TRBJ1-5	CASSVLPRRGGESPQHF	TGTGCCAGCAGCGTACTCCCCCGGCGAGGGGGTGAGTCGCCCCAGCATTTT
.	TRBD2	TRBV29-1	TRBJ2-5	CSVTSGGKGETQYF	TGCAGTGTGACTAGCGGGGGGAAGGGAGAGACCCAGTACTTC
.	.	TRBV6-4	TRBJ1-5	CASRIYRVYQPQHF	TGTGCCAGCAGGATCTACAGGGTTTATCAGCCCCAGCATTTT
.	.	TRBV6-1	TRBJ2-7	CASSAGQNSYEQYF	TGTGCCAGCAGTGCAGGACAGAACTCCTACGAGCAGTACTTC
.	TRBD2	TRBV29-1	TRBJ2-1	CSAQRLAGSSSYNEQFF	TGCAGCGCCCAAAGGCTAGCGGGGTCAAGCTCCTACAATGAGCAGTTCTTC
.	TRBD1	TRBV4-1	TRBJ2-3	CASSRDRVSADTQYF	TGCGCCAGCAGCCGAGACAGGGTCTCGGCAGATACGCAGTATTTT
.	.	TRBV19	TRBJ2-7	CASSIKGASSYEQYF	TGTGCCAGTAGTATCAAAGGGGCTAGCTCCTACGAGCAGTACTTC
.	TRBD1	TRBV4-1	TRBJ2-2	CASSQEGTGSTGELFF	TGCGCCAGCAGCCAAGAGGGGACAGGGAGTACCGGGGAGCTGTTTTTT
.	.	TRBV30	TRBJ1-1	CAWSGGRTEAFF	TGTGCCTGGAGTGGGGGGCGGACTGAAGCTTTCTTT
.	TRBD1	TRBV5-5	TRBJ2-7	CASSLWTGASYEQYF	TGTGCCAGCAGCTTGTGGACAGGGGCTTCCTACGAGCAGTACTTC
.	.	TRBV6-5	TRBJ2-1	CASSWRDSKYNEQFF	TGTGCCAGCAGCTGGCGGGACAGTAAGTACAATGAGCAGTTCTTC
.	.	TRBV7-9	TRBJ1-2	CASSLSAGRGNYGYTF	TGTGCCAGCAGCTTATCGGCAGGAAGGGGGAACTATGGCTACACCTTC
once	TRBD1	TRBV9	TRBJ2-2	CASSGGQGAPTGELFF	TGTGCCAGCAGCGGGGGACAGGGGGCGCCTACCGGGGAGCTGTTTTTT
.	.	TRBV5-6	TRBJ1-1	CASSSTGATNTEAFF	TGTGCCAGCAGCTCGACAGGCGCAACGAACACTGAAGCTTTCTTT
.	TRBD1	TRBV30	TRBJ1-2	CAWDRGGGYTF	TGTGCCTGGGACAGGGGTGGTGGCTACACCTTC
.	.	TRBV9	TRBJ1-4	CASSRERNEKLFF	TGTGCCAGCAGCCGAGAACGTAATGAAAAACTGTTTTTT
.	TRBD1	TRBV6-6	TRBJ1-2	CASRSTGGKSYGYTF	TGTGCCAGCAGGTCAACAGGGGGCAAGAGCTATGGCTACACCTTC
.	TRBD1	TRBV7-2	TRBJ1-5	CASSSYRGLSNQPQHF	TGTGCCAGCAGCTCCTACAGGGGGCTCAGCAATCAGCCCCAGCATTTT
.	TRBD1	TRBV4-1	TRBJ1-5	CASSHDREGGNQPQHF	TGCGCCAGCAGCCATGACAGGGAAGGAGGCAATCAGCCCCAGCATTTT
.	.	TRBV9	TRBJ2-3	CASSVAVLRTDTQYF	TGTGCCAGCAGCGTAGCTGTACTCCGCACAGATACGCAGTATTTT
.	TRBD1	TRBV7-2	TRBJ2-5	CASSRDRGETQYF	TGTGCCAGCAGCCGCGACAGGGGGGAGACCCAGTACTTC
.	TRBD1	TRBV5-1	TRBJ2-5	CASSLVVGQGHETQYF	TGCGCCAGCAGCTTGGTGGTGGGACAGGGTCATGAGACCCAGTACTTC
.	.	TRBV11-2	TRBJ1-6	CASSPTEVSSPLHF	TGTGCCAGCAGCCCCACAGAAGTCAGTTCACCCCTCCACTTT
.	.	TRBV10-3	TRBJ1-3	CAISESTGSGNTIYF	TGTGCCATCAGTGAGTCCACGGGCTCTGGAAACACCATATATTTT
.	.	TRBV29-1	TRBJ2-7	CSGMTGMRYEQYF	TGCAGCGGGATGACAGGTATGCGGTACGAGCAGTACTTC
.	TRBD1	TRBV19	TRBJ1-2	CASTPGGQYHYGYTF	TGTGCCAGTACCCCCGGGGGACAGTATCACTATGGCTACACCTTC
.	TRBD2	TRBV13	TRBJ2-7	CASLAGDAPYEQYF	TGTGCCAGCCTAGCGGGGGACGCCCCCTACGAGCAGTACTTC
.	.	TRBV28	TRBJ2-5	CASKSGGRLGETQYF	TGTGCCAGCAAGTCCGGGGGAAGGTTAGGAGAGACCCAGTACTTC
.	.	TRBV9	TRBJ2-3	CASSVESRQGLDTQYF	TGTGCCAGCAGCGTAGAAAGTCGGCAGGGGCTAGATACGCAGTATTTT
.	.	TRBV6-6	TRBJ1-5	CASSPKSGYNQPQHF	TGTGCCAGCAGTCCCAAATCAGGGTACAATCAGCCCCAGCATTTT
.	TRBD2	TRBV7-9	TRBJ2-5	CASSEKGTRPEETQYF	TGTGCCAGCAGCGAAAAAGGGACTAGGCCCGAAGAGACCCAGTACTTC
.	.	TRBV19	TRBJ2-2	CASSILLYTGELFF	TGTGCCAGTAGTATTCTTCTTTACACCGGGGAGCTGTTTTTT
once	.	TRBV15	TRBJ1-5	CATSREGAKPQHF	TGTGCCACCAGCAGAGAGGGAGCTAAGCCCCAGCATTTT
.	TRBD1	TRBV4-2	TRBJ2-5	CASSQARQGKETQYF	TGTGCCAGCAGCCAAGCCAGACAGGGAAAAGAGACCCAGTACTTC
once	TRBD1	TRBV6-4	TRBJ2-1	CASSRSGQGAYYNEQFF	TGTGCCAGCTCCAGATCGGGACAGGGGGCGTACTACAATGAGCAGTTCTTC
.	.	TRBV7-2	TRBJ2-7	CASSLRDSRSGQYF	TGTGCCAGCAGCTTAAGGGACTCCCGGTCGGGACAGTACTTC
.	TRBD1	TRBV11-2	TRBJ2-7	CASSGDRDSEQYF	TGTGCCAGCAGCGGGGACAGGGATTCGGAGCAGTACTTC
.	TRBD2	TRBV6-5	TRBJ2-7	CASSHPGGGREQYF	TGTGCCAGCAGTCACCCGGGGGGGGGCCGCGAGCAGTACTTC
.	.	TRBV30	TRBJ2-2	CAWSVHAGPNTGELFF	TGTGCCTGGAGTGTACATGCTGGTCCGAACACCGGGGAGCTGTTTTTT
.	.	TRBV19	TRBJ2-3	CASTTGNYREDTQYF	TGTGCCAGTACCACAGGGAACTATCGGGAAGATACGCAGTATTTT
.	TRBD2	TRBV13	TRBJ2-1	CASSSPWTSGGRNEQFF	TGTGCCAGCAGCTCCCCTTGGACTAGCGGGGGTCGCAATGAGCAGTTCTTC
.	.	TRBV10-2	TRBJ1-6	CASMDQTFTPGSPLHF	TGCGCCAGCATGGATCAGACCTTCACCCCAGGTTCACCCCTCCACTTT
.	.	TRBV21-1	TRBJ2-1	CASSPMDREYNEQFF	TGTGCCAGCAGCCCGATGGACAGGGAGTACAATGAGCAGTTCTTC
.	.	TRBV7-9	TRBJ1-6	CASTPPGDNSPLHF	TGTGCCAGCACCCCACCGGGAGATAATTCACCCCTCCACTTT
.	TRBD2	TRBV10-3	TRBJ2-5	CATSGGYQETQYF	TGTGCCACCTCCGGGGGGTACCAAGAGACCCAGTACTTC
.	TRBD1	TRBV9	TRBJ2-1	CASSGTGTGGVNEQFF	TGTGCCAGCAGCGGGACCGGGACAGGGGGAGTTAATGAGCAGTTCTTC
.	.	TRBV5-4	TRBJ1-1	CASSGGGNTEAFF	TGTGCCAGCAGCGGGGGGGGGAACACTGAAGCTTTCTTT
.	.	TRBV27	TRBJ1-5	CASSLSKGDLSNQPQHF	TGTGCCAGCAGTTTAAGCAAGGGGGACCTTAGCAATCAGCCCCAGCATTTT
.	TRBD2	TRBV27	TRBJ2-1	CASSLGSGRTYNEQFF	TGTGCCAGCAGTTTAGGGAGCGGGAGAACCTACAATGAGCAGTTCTTC
.	.	TRBV5-1	TRBJ1-2	CASSLEGQDYGYTF	TGCGCCAGCAGCTTGGAGGGGCAGGACTATGGCTACACCTTC
.	TRBD2	TRBV6-5	TRBJ2-1	CASSTRGGGLNEQFF	TGTGCCAGCAGTACCCGGGGGGGAGGTTTGAATGAGCAGTTCTTC
.	.	TRBV13	TRBJ2-7	CASSPPGEHEQYF	TGTGCCAGCAGCCCCCCGGGGGAACACGAGCAGTACTTC
.	.	TRBV19	TRBJ1-1	CASSIQQANTEAFF	TGTGCCAGTAGTATCCAGCAGGCGAACACTGAAGCTTTCTTT
.	.	TRBV4-1	TRBJ1-1	CASSQERGMNTEAFF	TGCGCCAGCAGCCAAGAAAGGGGCATGAACACTGAAGCTTTCTTT
.	.	TRBV11-2	TRBJ1-6	CASSLDRGGPVYNSPLHF	TGTGCCAGCAGCTTAGATCGTGGGGGCCCGGTCTATAATTCACCCCTCCACTTT